The clone carrying this TCR beta chain was counted only a few times. Its antigen is unknown. This sample was included in a study of identical twins. Overall study results and limits: Insertions ran lower in abundant cord blood beta clonotypes, though not in memory repertoires. Compared with models, monozygotic twins showed more out-of-frame TCR alpha sharing.

A universal primer site was created by template switching, with the cDNA bearing unique molecular identifiers. TCRdb processed the 5' RACE reads anew with MiXCR; each CDR3 protein has one entry. The table lists 500,000 to 700,000 distinct CDR3 sequences, 7% to 7.5% of them singletons, with roughly 1.6% in the top ten. The CDR3 sequence is 17 residues long. Germline V gives CDR1 SGHRS, CDR2 YFSETQ. J lost 3 bases, V lost 4 bases, and 9 bases had no gene match. The sample was also linked to a second study, of yellow fever vaccine responses in identical twins. Per that paper: Reports say the vaccine T cell response in twins looked partly convergent and partly personalized.

The V call is TRBV5-1, the J call TRBJ2-6; 8 bases line up with TRBD1. The clonotype was recovered from a young woman in good health. The sequenced sample consisted of PBMCs. The CDR3 is CASSPTGELGGANVLTF. CDR3 DNA: TGCGCCAGCAGCCCGACAGGGGAGTTGGGTGGGGCCAACGTCCTGACTTTC.